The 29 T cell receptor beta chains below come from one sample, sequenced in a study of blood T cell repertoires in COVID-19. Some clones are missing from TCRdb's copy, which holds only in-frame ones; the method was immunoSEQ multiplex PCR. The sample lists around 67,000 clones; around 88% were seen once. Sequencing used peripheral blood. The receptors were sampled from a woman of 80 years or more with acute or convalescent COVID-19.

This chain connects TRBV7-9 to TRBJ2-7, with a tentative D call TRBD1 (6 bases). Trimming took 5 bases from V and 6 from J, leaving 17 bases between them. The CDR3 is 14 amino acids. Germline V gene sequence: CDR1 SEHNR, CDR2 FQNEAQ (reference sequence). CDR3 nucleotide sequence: TGTGCCAGCAGCCCATTAGACAGGTCCGGCGAGCAGTACTTC. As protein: CASSPLDRSGEQYF.

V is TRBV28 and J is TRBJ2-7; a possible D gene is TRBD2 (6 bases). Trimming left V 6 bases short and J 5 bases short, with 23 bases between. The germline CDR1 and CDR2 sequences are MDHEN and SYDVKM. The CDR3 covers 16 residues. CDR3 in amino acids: CASRGTGLGGFHEQYF. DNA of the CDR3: TGTGCCAGCAGGGGGACCGGACTGGGGGGTTTCCACGAGCAGTACTTC.

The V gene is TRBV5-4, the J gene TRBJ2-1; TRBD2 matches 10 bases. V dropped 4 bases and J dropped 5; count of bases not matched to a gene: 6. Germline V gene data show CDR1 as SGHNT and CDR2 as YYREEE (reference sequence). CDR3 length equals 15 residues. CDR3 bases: TGTGCCAGCAGCCGTAGCGGGGGGTACCACAATGAGCAGTTCTTC. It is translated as CASSRSGGYHNEQFF.

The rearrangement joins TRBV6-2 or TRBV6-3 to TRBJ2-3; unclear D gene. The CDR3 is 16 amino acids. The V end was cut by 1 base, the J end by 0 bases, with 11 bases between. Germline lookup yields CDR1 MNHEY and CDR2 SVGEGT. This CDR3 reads CASSYWATSSTDTQYF. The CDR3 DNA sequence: TGTGCCAGCAGTTACTGGGCAACCTCTAGCACAGATACGCAGTATTTT.

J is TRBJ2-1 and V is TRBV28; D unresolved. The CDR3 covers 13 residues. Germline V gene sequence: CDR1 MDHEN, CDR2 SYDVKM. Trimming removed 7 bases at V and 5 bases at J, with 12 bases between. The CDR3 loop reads CASTLWANNEQFF. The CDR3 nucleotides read TGTGCCAGCACTCTCTGGGCCAACAATGAGCAGTTCTTC. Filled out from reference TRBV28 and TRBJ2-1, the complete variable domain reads DVKVTQSSRYLVKRTGEKVFLECVQDMDHENMFWYRQDPGLGLRLIYFSYDVKMKEKGDIPEGYSVSREKKERFSLILESASTNQTSMYLCASTLWANNEQFFGPGTRLTVL.

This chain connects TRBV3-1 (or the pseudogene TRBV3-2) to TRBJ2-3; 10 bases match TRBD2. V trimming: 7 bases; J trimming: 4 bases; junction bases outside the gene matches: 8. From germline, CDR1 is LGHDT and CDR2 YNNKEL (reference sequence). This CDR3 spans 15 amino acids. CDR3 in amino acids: CASTSSGGGADTQYF. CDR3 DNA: TGTGCCAGCACCTCTAGCGGGGGCGGGGCAGATACGCAGTATTTT.

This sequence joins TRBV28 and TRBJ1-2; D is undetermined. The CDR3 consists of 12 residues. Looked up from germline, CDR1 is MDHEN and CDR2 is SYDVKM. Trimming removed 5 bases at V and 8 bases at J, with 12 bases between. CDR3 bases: TGTGCCAGCAGTCGTTCATGGGCCGGCTACACCTTC. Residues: CASSRSWAGYTF.

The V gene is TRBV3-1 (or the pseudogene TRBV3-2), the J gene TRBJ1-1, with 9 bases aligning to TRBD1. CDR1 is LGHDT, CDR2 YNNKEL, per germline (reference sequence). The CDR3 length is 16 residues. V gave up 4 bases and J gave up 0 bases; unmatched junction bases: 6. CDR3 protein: CASSLGTGLVNTEAFF. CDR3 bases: TGTGCCAGCAGCCTTGGGACAGGGTTGGTGAACACTGAAGCTTTCTTT.

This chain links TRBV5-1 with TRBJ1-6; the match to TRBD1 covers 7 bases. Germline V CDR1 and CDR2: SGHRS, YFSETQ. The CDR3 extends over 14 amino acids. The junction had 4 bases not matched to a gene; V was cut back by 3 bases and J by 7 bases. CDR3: CASSSGTENSPLHF. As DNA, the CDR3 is TGCGCCAGCAGCTCCGGGACAGAGAATTCACCCCTCCACTTT.

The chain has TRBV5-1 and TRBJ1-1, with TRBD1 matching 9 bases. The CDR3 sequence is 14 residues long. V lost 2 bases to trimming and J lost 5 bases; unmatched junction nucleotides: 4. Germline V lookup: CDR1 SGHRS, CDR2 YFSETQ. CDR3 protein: CASSLQGARTEAFF. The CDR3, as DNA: TGCGCCAGCAGCTTACAGGGGGCGCGAACTGAAGCTTTCTTT.

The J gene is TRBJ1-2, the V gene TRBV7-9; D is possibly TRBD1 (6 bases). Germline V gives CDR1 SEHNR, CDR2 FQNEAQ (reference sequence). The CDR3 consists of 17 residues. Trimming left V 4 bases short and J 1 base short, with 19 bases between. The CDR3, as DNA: TGTGCCAGCAGCTCACGGACAGCCAGTAGGATTAACTATGGCTACACCTTC. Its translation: CASSSRTASRINYGYTF.

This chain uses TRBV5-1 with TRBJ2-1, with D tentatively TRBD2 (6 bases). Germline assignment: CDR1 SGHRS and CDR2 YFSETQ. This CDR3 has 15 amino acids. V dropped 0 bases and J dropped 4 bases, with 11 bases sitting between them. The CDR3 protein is CASSLALAMYNEQFF. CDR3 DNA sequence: TGCGCCAGCAGCTTGGCGCTAGCGATGTACAATGAGCAGTTCTTC.

DNA of the CDR3: TGCGCCAGCAGCTTGGGGGATCCGCTAGCGGCCTACTACAATGAGCAGTTCTTC. Amino acids: CASSLGDPLAAYYNEQFF. The chain carries TRBV5-1 and TRBJ2-1; 7 bases agree with TRBD2. The CDR3 has 18 residues. V lost 0 bases and J lost 3; bases outside the gene matches: 12. CDR1 is SGHRS, CDR2 YFSETQ, per germline.

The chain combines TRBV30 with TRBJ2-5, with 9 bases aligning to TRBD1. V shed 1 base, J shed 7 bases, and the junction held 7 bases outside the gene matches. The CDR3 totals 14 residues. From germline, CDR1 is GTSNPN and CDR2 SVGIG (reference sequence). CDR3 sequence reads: CAWSGQGGYGTQYF. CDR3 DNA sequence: TGTGCCTGGAGTGGACAGGGGGGCTACGGGACCCAGTACTTC.

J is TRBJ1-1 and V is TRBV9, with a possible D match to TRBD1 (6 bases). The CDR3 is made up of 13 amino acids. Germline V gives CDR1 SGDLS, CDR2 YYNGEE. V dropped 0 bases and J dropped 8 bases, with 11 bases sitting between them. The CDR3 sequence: CASSVAGDREAFF. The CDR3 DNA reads TGTGCCAGCAGCGTAGCAGGTGACAGGGAAGCTTTCTTT.

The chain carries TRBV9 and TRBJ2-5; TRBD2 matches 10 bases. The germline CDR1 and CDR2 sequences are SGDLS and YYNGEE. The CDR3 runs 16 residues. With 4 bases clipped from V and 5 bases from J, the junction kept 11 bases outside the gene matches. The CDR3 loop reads CASSLTPGTSAETQYF. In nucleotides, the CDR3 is TGTGCCAGCAGCCTCACCCCAGGGACTAGCGCTGAGACCCAGTACTTC.

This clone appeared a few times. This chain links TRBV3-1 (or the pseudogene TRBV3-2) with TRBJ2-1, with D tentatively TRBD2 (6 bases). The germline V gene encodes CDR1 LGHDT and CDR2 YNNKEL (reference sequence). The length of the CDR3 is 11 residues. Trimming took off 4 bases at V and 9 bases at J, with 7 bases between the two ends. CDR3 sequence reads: CASSLGGEQFF. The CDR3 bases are TGTGCCAGCAGCCTGGGGGGTGAGCAGTTCTTC.

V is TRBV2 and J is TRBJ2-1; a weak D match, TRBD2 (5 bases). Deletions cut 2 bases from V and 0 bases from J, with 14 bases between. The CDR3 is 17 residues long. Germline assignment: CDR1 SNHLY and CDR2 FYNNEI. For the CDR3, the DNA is TGTGCCAGCAGTGAAAGAGGCGGGCCTAGCTCCTACAATGAGCAGTTCTTC. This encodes CASSERGGPSSYNEQFF.

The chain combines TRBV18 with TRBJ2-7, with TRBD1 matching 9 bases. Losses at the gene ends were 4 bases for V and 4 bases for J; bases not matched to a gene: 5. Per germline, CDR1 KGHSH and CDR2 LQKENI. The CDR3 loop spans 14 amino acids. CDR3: CASSREQGAYEQYF. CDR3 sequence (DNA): TGTGCCAGCTCACGGGAACAGGGGGCGTACGAGCAGTACTTC. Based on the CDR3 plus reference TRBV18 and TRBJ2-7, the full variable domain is NAGVMQNPRHLVRRRGQEARLRCSPMKGHSHVYWYRQLPEEGLKFMVYLQKENIIDESGMPKERFSAEFPKEGPSILRIQQVVRGDSAAYFCASSREQGAYEQYFGPGTRLTVT.

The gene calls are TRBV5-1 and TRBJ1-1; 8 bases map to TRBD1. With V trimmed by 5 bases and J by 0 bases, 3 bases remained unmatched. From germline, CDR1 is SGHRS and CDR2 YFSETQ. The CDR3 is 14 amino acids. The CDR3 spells CASSSGGMNTEAFF. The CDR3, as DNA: TGCGCCAGCAGTTCAGGGGGCATGAACACTGAAGCTTTCTTT.

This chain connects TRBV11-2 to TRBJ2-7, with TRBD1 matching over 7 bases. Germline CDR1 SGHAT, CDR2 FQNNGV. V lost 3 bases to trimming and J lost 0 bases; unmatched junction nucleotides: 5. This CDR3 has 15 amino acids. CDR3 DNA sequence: TGTGCCAGCAGCTTCCGACAGGGATACTCCTACGAGCAGTACTTC. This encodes CASSFRQGYSYEQYF.

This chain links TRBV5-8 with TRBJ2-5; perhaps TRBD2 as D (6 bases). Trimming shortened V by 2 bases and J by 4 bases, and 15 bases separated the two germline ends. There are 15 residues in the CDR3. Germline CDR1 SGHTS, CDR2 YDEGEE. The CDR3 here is CASSFYGGEGETQYF. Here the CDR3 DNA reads TGTGCCAGCAGCTTTTACGGGGGTGAAGGAGAGACCCAGTACTTC. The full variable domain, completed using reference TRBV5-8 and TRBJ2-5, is EAGVTQSPTHLIKTRGQQATLRCSPISGHTSVYWYQQALGLGLQFLLWYDEGEERNRGNFPPRFSGRQFPNYSSELNVNALELEDSALYLCASSFYGGEGETQYFGPGTRLLVL.

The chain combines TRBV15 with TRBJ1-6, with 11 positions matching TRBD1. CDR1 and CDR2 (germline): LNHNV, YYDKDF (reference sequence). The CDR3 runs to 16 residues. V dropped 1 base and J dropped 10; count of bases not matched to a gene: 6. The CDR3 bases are TGTGCCACCAGCAGAGCCTTCGGGACAGGGGGATCACCCCTCCACTTT. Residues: CATSRAFGTGGSPLHF.

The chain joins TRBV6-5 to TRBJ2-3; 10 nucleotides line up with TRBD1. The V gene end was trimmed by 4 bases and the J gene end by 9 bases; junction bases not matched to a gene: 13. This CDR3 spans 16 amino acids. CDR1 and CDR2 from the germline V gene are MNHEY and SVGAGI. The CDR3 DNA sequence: TGTGCCAGCAGTTCTAGACAGGGGGCGTGGGACGGAACGCAGTATTTT. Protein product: CASSSRQGAWDGTQYF.

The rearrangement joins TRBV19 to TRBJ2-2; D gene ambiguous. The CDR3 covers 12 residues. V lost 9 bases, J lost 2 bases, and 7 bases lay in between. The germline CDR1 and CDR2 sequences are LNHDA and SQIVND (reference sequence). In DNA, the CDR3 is TGTGCCAGCCTCGTTAACACCGGGGAGCTGTTTTTT. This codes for CASLVNTGELFF.

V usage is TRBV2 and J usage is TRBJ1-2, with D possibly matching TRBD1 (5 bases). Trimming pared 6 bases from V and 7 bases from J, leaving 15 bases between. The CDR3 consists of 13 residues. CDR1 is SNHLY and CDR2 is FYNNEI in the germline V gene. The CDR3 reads CASRGLGLGGYTF. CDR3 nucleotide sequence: TGTGCCAGCAGGGGGCTCGGGTTAGGTGGCTACACCTTC.

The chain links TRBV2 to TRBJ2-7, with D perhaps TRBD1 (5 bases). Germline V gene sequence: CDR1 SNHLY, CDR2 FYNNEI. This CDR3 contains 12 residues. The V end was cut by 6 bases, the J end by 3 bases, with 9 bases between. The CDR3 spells CASRQEYYEQYF. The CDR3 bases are TGTGCCAGCAGACAGGAGTACTACGAGCAGTACTTC.

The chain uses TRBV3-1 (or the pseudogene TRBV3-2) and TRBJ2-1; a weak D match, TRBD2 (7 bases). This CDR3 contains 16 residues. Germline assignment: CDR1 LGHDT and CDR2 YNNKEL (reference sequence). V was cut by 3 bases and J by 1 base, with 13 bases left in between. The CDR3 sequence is CASSQVRGGSYNEQFF. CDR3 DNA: TGTGCCAGCAGCCAGGTCAGGGGAGGGTCCTACAATGAGCAGTTCTTC.

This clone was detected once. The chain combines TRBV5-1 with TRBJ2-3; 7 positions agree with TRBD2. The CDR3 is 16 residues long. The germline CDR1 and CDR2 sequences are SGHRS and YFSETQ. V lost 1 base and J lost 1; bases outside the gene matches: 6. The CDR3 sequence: CASSLLSSGGTDTQYF. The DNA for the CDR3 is TGCGCCAGCAGCTTGCTTTCGAGCGGGGGCACAGATACGCAGTATTTT. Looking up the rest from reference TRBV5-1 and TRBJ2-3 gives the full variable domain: KAGVTQTPRYLIKTRGQQVTLSCSPISGHRSVSWYQQTPGQGLQFLFEYFSETQRNKGNFPGRFSGRQFSNSRSEMNVSTLELGDSALYLCASSLLSSGGTDTQYFGPGTRLTVL.